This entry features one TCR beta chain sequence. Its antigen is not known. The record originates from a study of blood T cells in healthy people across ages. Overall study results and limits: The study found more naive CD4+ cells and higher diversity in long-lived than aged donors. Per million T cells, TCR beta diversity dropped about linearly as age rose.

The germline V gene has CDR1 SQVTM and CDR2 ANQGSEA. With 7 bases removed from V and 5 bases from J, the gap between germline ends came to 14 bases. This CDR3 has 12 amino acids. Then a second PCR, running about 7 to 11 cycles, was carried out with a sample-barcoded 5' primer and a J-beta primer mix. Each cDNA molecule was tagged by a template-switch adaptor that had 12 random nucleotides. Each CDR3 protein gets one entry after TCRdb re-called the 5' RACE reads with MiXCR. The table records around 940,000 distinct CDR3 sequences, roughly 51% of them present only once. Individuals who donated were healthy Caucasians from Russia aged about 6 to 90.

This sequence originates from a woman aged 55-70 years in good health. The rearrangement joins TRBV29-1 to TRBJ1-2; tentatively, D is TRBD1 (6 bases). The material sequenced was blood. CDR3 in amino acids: CSAEVGAYGYTF. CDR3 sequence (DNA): TGCAGCGCCGAAGTGGGGGCTTATGGCTACACCTTC.